The rows below give T cell receptor beta chains drawn from one sample of a study of regulatory T cells in long-lasting Graves disease. TCRdb reanalysed the multiplex PCR reads using MiXCR and keeps one entry per CDR3 protein. The table includes hundreds of thousands of distinct CDR3 sequences, over 15% detected once. These data were also reused for a study on T cells in Graves' hyperthyroidism and ophthalmopathy.

The source was peripheral blood mononuclear cells (PBMCs), collected at new diagnosis, from a patient treated with antithyroid drugs. All receptors derive from a man aged 35-49 years with Graves disease. Both conserved end residues are part of each CDR3. The order of the fields is D gene, clone size, J gene, V gene, CDR3 DNA, CDR3 protein. D genes are given only for firm matches. Clone size is shown for a subset of rows, as once, few, many or a class of expanded clone.

D: TRBD2; size: many; J: TRBJ2-1; V: TRBV18; DNA: TGTGCCAGCTCGCCCCGATCTAGCGGGGGATATGAGCAGTTCTTC; CDR3: CASSPRSSGGYEQFF
D: TRBD2; size: many; J: TRBJ2-2; V: TRBV7-3; DNA: TGTGCCAGCAGCTTAATGCTAGCGGGGGTTTCCACCGGGGAGCTGTTTTTT; CDR3: CASSLMLAGVSTGELFF
D: TRBD1; size: NA; J: TRBJ2-7; V: TRBV30; DNA: TGTGCCTGGTCCCGGGGACAGTCCTACGAGCAGTACTTC; CDR3: CAWSRGQSYEQYF
D: TRBD1; size: many; J: TRBJ1-2; V: TRBV7-9; DNA: TGTGCCAGCAGCTTATCAACAGGGGTATATGGCTACACCTTC; CDR3: CASSLSTGVYGYTF
D: NA; size: many; J: TRBJ1-1; V: TRBV6-1; DNA: TGTACCAGCGCCCCGGACAGCCTGAACACTGAAGCTTTCTTT; CDR3: CTSAPDSLNTEAFF
D: NA; size: NA; J: TRBJ1-1; V: TRBV2; DNA: TGTGCCAGCAGTTCGACGGCCCTAATGAACACTGAAGCTTTCTTT; CDR3: CASSSTALMNTEAFF
D: NA; size: many; J: TRBJ2-5; V: TRBV2; DNA: TGTGCCAGCCAGGGAAACCAAGAGACCCAGTACTTC; CDR3: CASQGNQETQYF
D: NA; size: NA; J: TRBJ1-1; V: TRBV9; DNA: TGTGCCAGCAGCGTAGGGGCTGCTAACACTGAAGCTTTCTTT; CDR3: CASSVGAANTEAFF
D: TRBD1; size: NA; J: TRBJ2-7; V: TRBV5-8; DNA: TGTGCCAGCCAATCGAAGGGGGCCCTCTCCTACGAGCAGTACTTC; CDR3: CASQSKGALSYEQYF
D: NA; size: NA; J: TRBJ2-7; V: TRBV5-5; DNA: TGTGCCAGCAGCTCCCGGGACCACGAGTCCTACGAGCAGTACTTC; CDR3: CASSSRDHESYEQYF
D: NA; size: many; J: TRBJ2-7; V: TRBV29-1; DNA: TGCAGCGTACAACAGGGCTCCTACGAGCAGTACTTC; CDR3: CSVQQGSYEQYF
D: NA; size: many; J: TRBJ1-2; V: TRBV5-1; DNA: TGCGCCAGCAGCTTGGACGCGGATGGCTACACCTTC; CDR3: CASSLDADGYTF
D: TRBD2; size: few; J: TRBJ2-1; V: TRBV6-1; DNA: TGTGCCAGCAGTGAGAGTAGCGGGGGGAGTAATGAGCAGTTCTTC; CDR3: CASSESSGGSNEQFF
D: NA; size: many; J: TRBJ2-3; V: TRBV7-3; DNA: TGTGCCAGCAGCTTACGGCGGGGCAACACAGATACGCAGTATTTT; CDR3: CASSLRRGNTDTQYF
D: TRBD2; size: many; J: TRBJ2-3; V: TRBV28; DNA: TGTGCCAGCAGTTTGGTTCCGGGGCGGGGGACCACAGATACGCAGTATTTT; CDR3: CASSLVPGRGTTDTQYF
D: TRBD2; size: NA; J: TRBJ2-5; V: TRBV5-1; DNA: TGCGCCAGCAGCTTGAACTGGGAGGGCGACCAAGAGACCCAGTACTTC; CDR3: CASSLNWEGDQETQYF
D: NA; size: many; J: TRBJ2-7; V: TRBV5-1; DNA: TGCGCCAGCAGCTTGGGGCCCCAGGGATCCTACGAGCAGTACTTC; CDR3: CASSLGPQGSYEQYF
D: NA; size: NA; J: TRBJ1-2; V: TRBV7-2; DNA: TGCGCCAGCAGCCCTGGAGGGGCAGGGGAAGACGGCTACACCTTC; CDR3: CASSPGGAGEDGYTF
D: TRBD2; size: many; J: TRBJ2-3; V: TRBV2; DNA: TGTGCCAGCATCGCTAGCGGGGGGGGAGATACGCAGTATTTT; CDR3: CASIASGGGDTQYF
D: TRBD1; size: many; J: TRBJ2-7; V: TRBV18; DNA: TGTGCCAGCTCACCAGGGGGGACAGGGCACGAGCAGTACTTC; CDR3: CASSPGGTGHEQYF
D: NA; size: many; J: TRBJ2-4; V: TRBV7-2; DNA: TGTGCCAGCACGGCCATCGGTCGGGACCCCCTGGCCAAAAACATTCAGTACTTC; CDR3: CASTAIGRDPLAKNIQYF
D: TRBD1; size: many; J: TRBJ2-5; V: TRBV29-1; DNA: TGCAGCGTGGAACCCCTGGACAGGGTAATCGGGACCCAGTACTTC; CDR3: CSVEPLDRVIGTQYF
D: NA; size: many; J: TRBJ1-5; V: TRBV11-2; DNA: TGTGCCAGCAGCTCCAGACTAGGCGAGCCCCAGCATTTT; CDR3: CASSSRLGEPQHF
D: NA; size: NA; J: TRBJ2-4; V: TRBV4-1; DNA: TGCGCCAGCAGCCAAGATTCCTCGGGGGAAAACATTCAGTACTTC; CDR3: CASSQDSSGENIQYF
D: TRBD1; size: many; J: TRBJ2-2; V: TRBV3-1; DNA: TGTGCCAGCAGCCAAGCACAGGGGACAACCGGGGAGCTGTTTTTT; CDR3: CASSQAQGTTGELFF
D: TRBD2; size: few; J: TRBJ2-6; V: TRBV10-2; DNA: TGCGCCAGCACCCCCCGTAGCAGCGGGATATCTGGGGCCAACGTCCTGACTTTC; CDR3: CASTPRSSGISGANVLTF
D: NA; size: many; J: TRBJ2-3; V: TRBV2; DNA: TGTGCCAGCAGTGTAGAGCGGGATACGCAGTATTTT; CDR3: CASSVERDTQYF
D: NA; size: NA; J: TRBJ1-5; V: TRBV20-1; DNA: TGCAGTGCCGCAAAGACCGACCGGAGTCAGCCCCAGCATTTT; CDR3: CSAAKTDRSQPQHF
D: NA; size: many; J: TRBJ2-5; V: TRBV24-1; DNA: TGTGCCACCAGGGACGGTAGCCAAGAGACCCAGTACTTC; CDR3: CATRDGSQETQYF
D: NA; size: many; J: TRBJ2-7; V: TRBV7-3; DNA: TGTGCCAGCAGCTTAACCGCAGGGGGGAACGAGCAGTACTTC; CDR3: CASSLTAGGNEQYF